A single sample is the source of the 23 T cell receptor beta chains below, sequenced in a study of PD-1 blockade in classical Hodgkin lymphoma (dated by TCRdb to 2018 to 2021). Libraries were prepared through the immunoSEQ multiplex PCR assay. TCRdb retrieved this table from immuneACCESS and kept in-frame rearrangements only. Not all clones are present; in checked studies, unresolved V genes account for under half, and no reason is known for the remainder. The sample table records 50,000 or so clones; about two thirds of these occur just once. The ten largest clones add up to around 15% of the sample. According to the study, the label for this sample's time point signals: cycle 2 day 1 (C2D1) of nivolumab. Every trial patient had relapsed following autologous stem cell transplantation, and prior brentuximab vedotin exposure was what differed among cohorts A, B and C. The source material was peripheral blood mononuclear cells (PBMCs), sampled before the second cycle of nivolumab. These receptor sequences come from a human donor with classical Hodgkin lymphoma.

CDR3 sequence reads: CASSWDGSNYGYTF. Written as DNA, the CDR3 is TGTGCCAGCAGTTGGGACGGTTCTAACTATGGCTACACCTTC. The chain uses TRBV6-5 and TRBJ1-2, with D maybe TRBD1 (5 bases). The CDR3 runs 14 residues. Looked up from germline, CDR1 is MNHEY and CDR2 is SVGAGI. Trimming pared 4 bases from V and 0 bases from J, leaving 9 bases between.

The V call is TRBV7-2, the J call TRBJ2-1; 11 bases fit TRBD2. With 6 bases clipped from V and 3 bases from J, the junction kept 10 bases outside the gene matches. Germline V gives CDR1 SGHTA, CDR2 FQGNSA. The length of the CDR3 is 17 residues. The CDR3 sequence is CASSFTTSGTYYNEQFF. For the CDR3, the DNA is TGTGCCAGCAGTTTCACGACTAGCGGGACGTACTACAATGAGCAGTTCTTC.

The count of this clone is one. This chain uses TRBV7-9 with TRBJ2-7; the D gene could be TRBD1 or TRBD2 (5 bases each). Trimming took 0 bases from V and 12 from J, leaving 12 bases between them. This CDR3 region has 12 residues. Per the germline V gene, CDR1 is SEHNR and CDR2 is FQNEAQ (reference sequence). Written as DNA, the CDR3 is TGTGCCAGCAGCTTAGCGCGAGGGGCCGGGTACTTC. Translating gives CASSLARGAGYF.

The chain employs TRBV7-9 and TRBJ2-7; tentatively, D is TRBD1 (5 bases). Germline V gene data show CDR1 as SEHNR and CDR2 as FQNEAQ (reference sequence). V lost 4 bases and J 0 bases, leaving 10 bases between the germline ends. CDR3 length equals 14 residues. The CDR3 protein is CASSYQGSSYEQYF. The CDR3 bases are TGTGCCAGCAGCTACCAGGGTAGCTCCTACGAGCAGTACTTC.

J is TRBJ1-4 and V is TRBV19, with no clear D. The V end lost 7 bases, the J end lost 0 bases, and 9 bases lay between the germline ends. The CDR3 spans 14 residues. Germline CDR1 is LNHDA and CDR2 is SQIVND (reference sequence). The CDR3 reads CASTHTATNEKLFF. CDR3 DNA: TGTGCCAGTACCCACACCGCAACTAATGAAAAACTGTTTTTT.

This clone turned up a few times. The chain recombines TRBV28 with TRBJ1-5, with TRBD1 as a possible D gene (5 bases). CDR3 length: 14 residues. Trimming removed 0 bases at V and 9 bases at J, with 12 bases between. Germline CDR1 MDHEN, CDR2 SYDVKM. The CDR3 DNA sequence: TGTGCCAGCAGTTTATGGGACAAGGCCCGGCCCCAGCATTTT. This translates into CASSLWDKARPQHF.

This clone occurred once. The chain combines TRBV7-8 with TRBJ2-7; D possibly corresponds to TRBD1 (6 bases). The CDR3 contains 16 residues. Germline lookup yields CDR1 SGHVS and CDR2 FQNEAQ. V lost 2 bases and J lost 5, with 19 bases in between. CDR3 sequence: CASSLRQQGLGNEQYF. In nucleotides, the CDR3 is TGTGCCAGCAGCTTACGTCAACAGGGTCTAGGGAACGAGCAGTACTTC. The full variable domain, with the rest looked up from reference TRBV7-8 and TRBJ2-7, is GAGVSQSPRYKVAKRGQDVALRCDPISGHVSLFWYQQALGQGPEFLTYFQNEAQLDKSGLPSDRFFAERPEGSVSTLKIQRTQQEDSAVYLCASSLRQQGLGNEQYFGPGTRLTVT.

The chain is built from TRBV28 and TRBJ2-1; TRBD2 aligns across 9 bases. V was clipped by 3 bases and J by 7 bases; unmatched bases: 7. The germline gives CDR1 MDHEN, CDR2 SYDVKM. CDR3 length: 15 residues. CDR3 nucleotide sequence: TGTGCCAGCAGTTTGCGGGAGGGCCGAGAGAATGAGCAGTTCTTC. The encoded protein is CASSLREGRENEQFF.

The chain is built from TRBV18 and TRBJ2-7; 7 nucleotides line up with TRBD2. CDR3 length: 14 residues. Germline V gives CDR1 KGHSH, CDR2 LQKENI. The ends lost 2 bases at V and 0 bases at J; junction bases unmatched: 1. As DNA, the CDR3 is TGTGCCAGCTCACCAAGCGGGGTCTCCTACGAGCAGTACTTC. Protein: CASSPSGVSYEQYF.

This chain joins TRBV7-2 and TRBJ2-5; D is undetermined. The CDR3 sequence is 11 residues long. V shed 7 bases and J shed 2 bases, with 5 bases lying between them. Germline V lookup: CDR1 SGHTA, CDR2 FQGNSA. CDR3 residues: CASTLQETQYF. CDR3 sequence (DNA): TGTGCCAGCACACTACAAGAGACCCAGTACTTC.

V usage is TRBV25-1 and J usage is TRBJ2-1; 9 bases map to TRBD1. The CDR3 is 14 amino acids. The germline V gene has CDR1 MGHDK and CDR2 SYGVNS. With V trimmed by 5 bases and J by 8 bases, 7 bases remained unmatched. The CDR3, as DNA: TGTGCCAGCAGTAGGGGGACAGGGCAACATGAGCAGTTCTTC. Its translation: CASSRGTGQHEQFF.

The chain employs TRBV18 and TRBJ2-1; 7 nucleotides align to TRBD1. Germline trimming cut 6 bases from V and 8 bases from J; bases unmatched to any gene: 10. CDR1 KGHSH and CDR2 LQKENI come from the germline V gene. The CDR3 loop spans 14 amino acids. The CDR3: CASSLRQGSDEQFF. In DNA, the CDR3 is TGTGCCAGCTCCCTGAGACAGGGATCCGATGAGCAGTTCTTC.

The chain links TRBV18 to TRBJ1-1; D ambiguous. The germline CDR1 and CDR2 sequences are KGHSH and LQKENI. The V end lost 3 bases, the J end lost 3 bases, and 11 bases lay between the germline ends. The length of the CDR3 is 14 residues. The CDR3 sequence is CASSPPLGDTEAFF. In nucleotides, the CDR3 is TGTGCCAGCTCACCCCCCCTCGGGGACACTGAAGCTTTCTTT.

The chain combines TRBV9 with TRBJ2-3; weak D call: TRBD1 (6 bases). The CDR3 runs 14 residues. Germline V gives CDR1 SGDLS, CDR2 YYNGEE. V lost 2 bases, J lost 3 bases, and 10 bases lay in between. CDR3: CASSVRGTTDTQYF. CDR3 DNA: TGTGCCAGCAGCGTCAGGGGTACTACAGATACGCAGTATTTT.

This chain uses TRBV18 with TRBJ2-7, with a weak D call TRBD1 (6 bases). The V end was cut by 2 bases, the J end by 4 bases, with 21 bases between. The CDR3 has 17 amino acids. CDR1 is KGHSH and CDR2 is LQKENI in the germline V gene. The chain's CDR3 is CASSPLTRAGAVYEQYF. In nucleotides, the CDR3 is TGTGCCAGCTCACCATTAACCAGGGCAGGGGCCGTGTACGAGCAGTACTTC.

The gene calls are TRBV20-1 and TRBJ2-7; D gene ambiguous. The germline V gene encodes CDR1 DFQATT and CDR2 SNEGSKA (reference sequence). The CDR3 runs 11 residues. V was trimmed by 2 bases and J by 4 bases, leaving 6 bases between them. The CDR3 is CSARQSYEQYF. As DNA, the CDR3 is TGCAGTGCTAGACAATCATACGAGCAGTACTTC.

The chain links TRBV6-1 to TRBJ1-5, with D perhaps TRBD1 (6 bases). V was clipped by 1 base and J by 7 bases, with 11 bases between them. Per germline, CDR1 MNHNS and CDR2 SASEGT. The CDR3 is made up of 14 amino acids. This chain's CDR3 is CASSEGQGRQPQHF. The CDR3 DNA follows: TGTGCCAGCAGTGAAGGGCAGGGGAGGCAGCCCCAGCATTTT.

CDR3 nucleotide sequence: TGTGCCAGCAGTGAAGGGTACAATGAGCAGTTCTTC. Encoded protein: CASSEGYNEQFF. The chain joins TRBV2 to TRBJ2-1, with D unresolved. Trimming stripped 1 base from V and 4 bases from J, with 2 bases between. Germline values: CDR1 SNHLY, CDR2 FYNNEI. This CDR3 has 12 amino acids.

V is TRBV9 and J is TRBJ2-4; D assignment may be TRBD1 or TRBD2 (5 bases each). CDR3 length: 17 residues. V was pared by 0 bases and J by 0 bases, with 13 bases between. Germline CDR1 SGDLS, CDR2 YYNGEE. DNA of the CDR3: TGTGCCAGCAGCGTAGGAGTCGTCGGGGCAGCCAAAAACATTCAGTACTTC. Its translation is CASSVGVVGAAKNIQYF.

The V call is TRBV10-3, the J call TRBJ2-2, with TRBD2 identical over 8 bases. CDR1 is ENHRY, CDR2 SYGVKD, per germline. V dropped 6 bases and J dropped 1; count of bases not matched to a gene: 4. There are 15 residues in the CDR3. CDR3 amino acids: CAIRITSGNTGELFF. DNA of the CDR3: TGTGCCATCAGGATCACTAGCGGGAACACCGGGGAGCTGTTTTTT.

This clone was picked up a small number of times. The chain combines TRBV7-2 with TRBJ1-5, with 7 bases fitting TRBD1. J was trimmed by 5 bases and V by 3 bases; bases with no gene match: 1. Germline CDR1 SGHTA, CDR2 FQGNSA. This CDR3 comprises 13 residues. CDR3 loop: CASSFTGDQPQHF. The CDR3 nucleotides are TGTGCCAGCAGCTTTACAGGGGATCAGCCCCAGCATTTT.

The chain carries TRBV11-2 and TRBJ1-3; tentative D call: TRBD1 (5 bases). Germline-derived CDR1 and CDR2 are SGHAT and FQNNGV. Trimming cost V 2 bases and J 9 bases, with 17 bases left between them. CDR3 size: 15 residues. The CDR3 reads CASSLLVQGVGTIYF. In DNA form, the CDR3 reads TGTGCCAGCAGCTTATTAGTCCAGGGCGTGGGCACCATATATTTT.

The chain uses TRBV27 and TRBJ1-2, with 8 bases identical to TRBD1. After removal of 5 bases from V and 5 bases from J, the junction contained 7 bases not matched to a gene. The CDR3 consists of 14 residues. Germline V gene data show CDR1 as MNHEY and CDR2 as SMNVEV (reference sequence). CDR3 region: CASSHKGTGYGYTF. DNA of the CDR3: TGTGCCAGCAGTCATAAAGGGACAGGATATGGCTACACCTTC.